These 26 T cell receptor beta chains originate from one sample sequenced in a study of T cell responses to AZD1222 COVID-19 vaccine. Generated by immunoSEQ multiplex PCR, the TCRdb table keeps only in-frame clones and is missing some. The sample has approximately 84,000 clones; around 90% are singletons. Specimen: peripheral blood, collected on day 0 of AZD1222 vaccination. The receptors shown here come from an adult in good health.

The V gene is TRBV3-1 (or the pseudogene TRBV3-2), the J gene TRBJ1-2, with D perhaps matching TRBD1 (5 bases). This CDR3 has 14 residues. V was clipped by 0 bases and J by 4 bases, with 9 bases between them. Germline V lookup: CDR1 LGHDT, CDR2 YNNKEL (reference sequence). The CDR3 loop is CASSQEGTPYGYTF. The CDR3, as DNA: TGTGCCAGCAGCCAAGAGGGGACCCCCTATGGCTACACCTTC.

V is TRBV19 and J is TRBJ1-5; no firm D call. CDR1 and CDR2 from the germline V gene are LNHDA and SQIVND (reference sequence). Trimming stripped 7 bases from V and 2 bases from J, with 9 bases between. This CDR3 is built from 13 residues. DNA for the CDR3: TGTGCCAGTACCCGCGACGGCAATCAGCCCCAGCATTTT. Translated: CASTRDGNQPQHF.

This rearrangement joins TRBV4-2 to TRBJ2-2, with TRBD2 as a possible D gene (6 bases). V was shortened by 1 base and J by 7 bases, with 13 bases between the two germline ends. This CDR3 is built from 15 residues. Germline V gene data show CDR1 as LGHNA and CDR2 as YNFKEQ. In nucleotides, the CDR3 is TGTGCCAGCAGCCAAGTTTATGCGGAGGGCGGGGAGCTGTTTTTT. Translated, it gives CASSQVYAEGGELFF.

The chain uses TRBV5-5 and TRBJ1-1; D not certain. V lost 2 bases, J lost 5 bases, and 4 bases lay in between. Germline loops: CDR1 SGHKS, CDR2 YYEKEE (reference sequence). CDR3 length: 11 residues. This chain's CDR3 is CASSFFTEAFF. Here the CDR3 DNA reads TGTGCCAGCAGCTTTTTTACTGAAGCTTTCTTT.

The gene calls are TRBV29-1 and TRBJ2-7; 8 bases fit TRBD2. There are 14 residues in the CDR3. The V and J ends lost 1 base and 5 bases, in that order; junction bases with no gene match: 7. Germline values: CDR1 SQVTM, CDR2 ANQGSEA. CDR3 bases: TGCAGCGTTGAAGGGTTAGCGGGACTAAACGAGCAGTACTTC. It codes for CSVEGLAGLNEQYF.

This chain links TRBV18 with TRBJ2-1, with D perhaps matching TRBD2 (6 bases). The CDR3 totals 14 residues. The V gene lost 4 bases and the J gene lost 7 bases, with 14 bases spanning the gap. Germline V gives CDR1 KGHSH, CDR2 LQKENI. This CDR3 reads CASSLPGTLNEQFF. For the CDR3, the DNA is TGTGCCAGCTCACTCCCCGGGACTTTAAATGAGCAGTTCTTC. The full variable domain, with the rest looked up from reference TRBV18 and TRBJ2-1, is NAGVMQNPRHLVRRRGQEARLRCSPMKGHSHVYWYRQLPEEGLKFMVYLQKENIIDESGMPKERFSAEFPKEGPSILRIQQVVRGDSAAYFCASSLPGTLNEQFFGPGTRLTVL.

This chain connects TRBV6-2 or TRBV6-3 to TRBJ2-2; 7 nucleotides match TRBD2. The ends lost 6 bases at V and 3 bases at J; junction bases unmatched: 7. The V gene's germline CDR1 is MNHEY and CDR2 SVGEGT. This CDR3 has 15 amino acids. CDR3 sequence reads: CASSRTSDYTGELFF. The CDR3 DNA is TGTGCCAGCAGCCGAACTAGCGATTACACCGGGGAGCTGTTTTTT.

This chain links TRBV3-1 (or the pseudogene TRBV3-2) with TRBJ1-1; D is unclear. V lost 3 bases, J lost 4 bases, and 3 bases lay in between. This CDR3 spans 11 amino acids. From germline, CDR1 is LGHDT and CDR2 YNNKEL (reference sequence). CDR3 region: CASSHGTEAFF. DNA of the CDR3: TGTGCCAGCAGCCATGGCACTGAAGCTTTCTTT.

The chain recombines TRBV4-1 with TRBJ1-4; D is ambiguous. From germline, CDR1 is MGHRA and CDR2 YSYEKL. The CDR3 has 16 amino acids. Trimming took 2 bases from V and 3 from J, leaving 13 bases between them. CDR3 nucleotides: TGCGCCAGCAGCCAAAGCGGCAACGCGCCTAATGAAAAACTGTTTTTT. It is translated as CASSQSGNAPNEKLFF.

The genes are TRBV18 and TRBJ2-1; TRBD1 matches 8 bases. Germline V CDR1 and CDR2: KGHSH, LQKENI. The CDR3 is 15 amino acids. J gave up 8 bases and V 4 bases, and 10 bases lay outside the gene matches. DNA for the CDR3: TGTGCCAGCTCACTTGGGACAGGAAAGACCTATGAGCAGTTCTTC. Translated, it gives CASSLGTGKTYEQFF. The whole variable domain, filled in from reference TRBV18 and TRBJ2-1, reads NAGVMQNPRHLVRRRGQEARLRCSPMKGHSHVYWYRQLPEEGLKFMVYLQKENIIDESGMPKERFSAEFPKEGPSILRIQQVVRGDSAAYFCASSLGTGKTYEQFFGPGTRLTVL.

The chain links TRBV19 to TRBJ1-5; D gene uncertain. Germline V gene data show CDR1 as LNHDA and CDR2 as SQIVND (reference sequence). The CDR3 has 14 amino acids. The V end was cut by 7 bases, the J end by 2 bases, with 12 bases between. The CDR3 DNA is TGTGCCAGTATGGAAGATACCGGCAATCAGCCCCAGCATTTT. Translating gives CASMEDTGNQPQHF.

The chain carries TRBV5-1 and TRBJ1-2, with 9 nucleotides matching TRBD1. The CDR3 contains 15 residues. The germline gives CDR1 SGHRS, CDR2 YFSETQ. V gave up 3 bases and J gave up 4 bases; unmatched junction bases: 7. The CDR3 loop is CASSSETGGGYGYTF. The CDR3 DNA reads TGCGCCAGCAGCTCCGAAACAGGGGGCGGCTATGGCTACACCTTC.

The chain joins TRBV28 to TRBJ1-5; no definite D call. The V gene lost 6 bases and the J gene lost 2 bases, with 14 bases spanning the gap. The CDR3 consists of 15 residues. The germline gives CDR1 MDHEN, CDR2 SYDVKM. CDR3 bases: TGTGCCAGCAGCCTGGAAGGGTCGGGCAATCAGCCCCAGCATTTT. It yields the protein CASSLEGSGNQPQHF.

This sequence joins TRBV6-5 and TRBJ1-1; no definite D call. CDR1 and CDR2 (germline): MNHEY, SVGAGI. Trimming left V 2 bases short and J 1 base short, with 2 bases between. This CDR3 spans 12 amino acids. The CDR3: CASSYRNTEAFF. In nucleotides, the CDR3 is TGTGCCAGCAGTTACCGGAACACTGAAGCTTTCTTT.

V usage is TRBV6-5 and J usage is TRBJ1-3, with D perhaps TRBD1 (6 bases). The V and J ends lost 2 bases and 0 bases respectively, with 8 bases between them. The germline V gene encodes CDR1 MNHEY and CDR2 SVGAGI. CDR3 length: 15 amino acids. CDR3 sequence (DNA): TGTGCCAGCAGTTACGGGGGCTACTCTGGAAACACCATATATTTT. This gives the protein CASSYGGYSGNTIYF.

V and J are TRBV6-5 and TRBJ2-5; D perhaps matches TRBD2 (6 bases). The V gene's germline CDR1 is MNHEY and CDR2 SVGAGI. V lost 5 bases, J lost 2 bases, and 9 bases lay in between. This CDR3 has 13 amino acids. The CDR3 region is CASSPGTQETQYF. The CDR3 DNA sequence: TGTGCCAGCAGTCCGGGGACTCAAGAGACCCAGTACTTC.

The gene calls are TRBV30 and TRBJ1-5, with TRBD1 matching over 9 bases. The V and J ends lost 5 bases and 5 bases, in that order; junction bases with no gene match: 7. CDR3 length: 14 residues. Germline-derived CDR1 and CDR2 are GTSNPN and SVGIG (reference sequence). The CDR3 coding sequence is TGTGCCTGGTCACCGGGACAGGGTTATCAGCCCCAGCATTTT. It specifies CAWSPGQGYQPQHF.

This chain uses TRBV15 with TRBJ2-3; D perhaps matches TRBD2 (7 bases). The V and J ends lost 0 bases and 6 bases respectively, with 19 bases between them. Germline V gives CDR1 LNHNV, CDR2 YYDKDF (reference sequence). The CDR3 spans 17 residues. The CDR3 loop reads CATSRDWVKGGLDTQYF. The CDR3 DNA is TGTGCCACCAGCAGAGATTGGGTAAAGGGGGGGCTTGATACGCAGTATTTT.

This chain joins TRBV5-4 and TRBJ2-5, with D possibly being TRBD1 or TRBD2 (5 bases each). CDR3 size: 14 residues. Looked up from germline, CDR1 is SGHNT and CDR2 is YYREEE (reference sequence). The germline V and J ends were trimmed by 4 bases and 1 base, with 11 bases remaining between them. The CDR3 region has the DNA TGTGCCAGCAGCCTGATGGGGACCCAAGAGACCCAGTACTTC. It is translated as CASSLMGTQETQYF.

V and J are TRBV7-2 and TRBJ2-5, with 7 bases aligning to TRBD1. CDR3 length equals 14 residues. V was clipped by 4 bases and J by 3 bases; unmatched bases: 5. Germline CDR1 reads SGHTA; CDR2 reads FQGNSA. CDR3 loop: CASSSGDRKETQYF. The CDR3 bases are TGTGCCAGCAGCTCCGGGGACAGAAAAGAGACCCAGTACTTC.

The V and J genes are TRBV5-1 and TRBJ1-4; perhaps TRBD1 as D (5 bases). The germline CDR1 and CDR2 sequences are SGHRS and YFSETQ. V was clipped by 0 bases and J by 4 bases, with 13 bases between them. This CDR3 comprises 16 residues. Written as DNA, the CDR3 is TGCGCCAGCAGCTTGGTTCGGGGGGAAGATAATGAAAAACTGTTTTTT. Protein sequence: CASSLVRGEDNEKLFF.

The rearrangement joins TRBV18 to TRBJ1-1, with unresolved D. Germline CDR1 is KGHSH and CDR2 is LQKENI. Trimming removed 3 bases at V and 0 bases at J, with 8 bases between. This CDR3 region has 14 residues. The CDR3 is CASSPGLVNTEAFF. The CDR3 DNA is TGTGCCAGCTCACCTGGACTGGTGAACACTGAAGCTTTCTTT. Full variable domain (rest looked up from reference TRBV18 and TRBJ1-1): NAGVMQNPRHLVRRRGQEARLRCSPMKGHSHVYWYRQLPEEGLKFMVYLQKENIIDESGMPKERFSAEFPKEGPSILRIQQVVRGDSAAYFCASSPGLVNTEAFFGQGTRLTVV.

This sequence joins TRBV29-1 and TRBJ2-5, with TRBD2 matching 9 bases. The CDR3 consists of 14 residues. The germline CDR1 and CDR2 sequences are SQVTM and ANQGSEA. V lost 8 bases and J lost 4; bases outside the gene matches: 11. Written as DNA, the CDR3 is TGCAGCATACTGGGGCGGGAGGGGGCAGAGACCCAGTACTTC. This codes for CSILGREGAETQYF.

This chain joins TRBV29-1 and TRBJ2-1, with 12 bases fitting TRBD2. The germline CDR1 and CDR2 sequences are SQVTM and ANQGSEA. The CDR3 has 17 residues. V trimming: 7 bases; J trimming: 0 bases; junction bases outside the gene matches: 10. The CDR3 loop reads CSAPGTSGFSSYNEQFF. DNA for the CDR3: TGCAGCGCACCCGGGACTAGCGGGTTCAGCTCCTACAATGAGCAGTTCTTC.

The CDR3 sequence is CASGPATQLYEQYF. The CDR3 DNA reads as TGCGCCAGCGGGCCCGCGACCCAGCTATACGAGCAGTACTTC. The genes are TRBV5-1 and TRBJ2-7; D is uncertain. The CDR3 runs 14 residues. CDR1 SGHRS and CDR2 YFSETQ come from the germline V gene. Between the trimmed V and J ends, which lost 7 bases and 4 bases, there was a span of 18 bases.

The CDR3 loop is CASSQAQGAPTEAFF. The CDR3 nucleotides read TGTGCCAGCAGTCAGGCTCAGGGGGCGCCTACTGAAGCTTTCTTT. V gene TRBV2 combines with J gene TRBJ1-1; 8 bases line up with TRBD1. V dropped 5 bases and J dropped 5; count of bases not matched to a gene: 10. The CDR3 extends over 15 amino acids. Germline V gene data show CDR1 as SNHLY and CDR2 as FYNNEI.